The 9 T cell receptor beta chains below all came from one sample that was sequenced in a study of blood T cell repertoires in COVID-19. Here immunoSEQ multiplex PCR was the method, and the copy in TCRdb shows in-frame clones only, minus some. The sample holds 25,000 to 35,000 clones, roughly 85% seen once. Sequenced: peripheral blood. Every receptor here comes from a man aged 60-69 years with active COVID-19.

Only one count was recorded for this clone. The chain is built from TRBV5-1 and TRBJ2-3, with D possibly being TRBD1 (6 bases). Trimming removed 3 bases from V and 2 bases from J, with 10 bases in between. The CDR3 is 14 residues long. Germline V gives CDR1 SGHRS, CDR2 YFSETQ. The CDR3 loop is CASSSGTITDTQYF. Here the CDR3 DNA reads TGCGCCAGCAGCTCCGGGACAATCACAGATACGCAGTATTTT.

J is TRBJ2-7 and V is TRBV9; D might be TRBD1 (6 bases). This CDR3 is 13 amino acids long. V was trimmed by 4 bases and J by 0 bases, leaving 8 bases between them. CDR1 and CDR2 (germline): SGDLS, YYNGEE. CDR3 amino acids: CASSSTGSYEQYF. The CDR3 DNA reads TGTGCCAGCAGCTCGACAGGCTCCTACGAGCAGTACTTC.

This rearrangement joins TRBV5-1 to TRBJ2-5; 7 bases agree with TRBD2. The length of the CDR3 is 16 residues. Trimming removed 0 bases from V and 5 bases from J; junction bases left unmatched: 10. Germline assignment: CDR1 SGHRS and CDR2 YFSETQ. This CDR3 is CASSLALGGTWETQYF. The DNA of the CDR3 is TGCGCCAGCAGCTTGGCCCTCGGGGGGACGTGGGAGACCCAGTACTTC.

The chain couples TRBV12-3 or TRBV12-4 to TRBJ2-1; D ambiguous. V was trimmed by 4 bases and J by 10 bases, leaving 14 bases between them. The CDR3 extends over 13 amino acids. The CDR3 DNA reads as TGTGCCAGCAGTTACTCCGAGCCCGGGGAGCAGTTCTTC. The encoded protein is CASSYSEPGEQFF.

The chain carries TRBV6-4 and TRBJ1-1; weak D call: TRBD1 (5 bases). The V end lost 4 bases, the J end lost 5 bases, and 11 bases lay between the germline ends. The germline V gene encodes CDR1 MRHNA and CDR2 SNTAGT. The CDR3 extends over 13 amino acids. The CDR3 reads CASSVQGGTEAFF. Here the CDR3 DNA reads TGTGCCAGCAGTGTCCAGGGAGGTACTGAAGCTTTCTTT.

This chain joins TRBV19 and TRBJ2-2; 8 nucleotides match TRBD2. CDR3 length: 15 residues. V gave up 7 bases and J gave up 4 bases; unmatched junction bases: 8. Germline CDR1 LNHDA, CDR2 SQIVND (reference sequence). CDR3 nucleotides: TGTGCCAGTACCCAAGCGGGAGCCGGCACCGGGGAGCTGTTTTTT. It translates to CASTQAGAGTGELFF.

Only a few counts were recorded for this clone. V is TRBV5-1 and J is TRBJ1-3; weak D call: TRBD1 (6 bases). Germline-derived CDR1 and CDR2 are SGHRS and YFSETQ. Trimming left V 3 bases short and J 4 bases short, with 17 bases between. The CDR3 has 16 residues. CDR3: CASSSSGVSSGNTIYF. CDR3 DNA: TGCGCCAGCAGCTCGTCAGGGGTATCGTCCGGAAACACCATATATTTT.

This chain's CDR3 is CASSVRLADEQFF. The CDR3 DNA sequence: TGTGCCAGCAGCGTAAGACTAGCGGATGAGCAGTTCTTC. The chain carries TRBV7-3 and TRBJ2-1, with TRBD2 identical over 9 bases. J gave up 8 bases and V 5 bases, and 4 bases lay outside the gene matches. Germline V lookup: CDR1 SGHTA, CDR2 FQGTGA. The CDR3 extends over 13 amino acids.

This rearrangement joins TRBV3-1 (or the pseudogene TRBV3-2) to TRBJ2-3; D gene uncertain. Per germline, CDR1 LGHDT and CDR2 YNNKEL (reference sequence). V was pared by 2 bases and J by 2 bases, with 5 bases between. This CDR3 has 13 amino acids. CDR3 sequence: CASSQIHTDTQYF. In DNA form, the CDR3 reads TGTGCCAGCAGCCAAATTCACACAGATACGCAGTATTTT.